This T cell receptor (beta chain) was retrieved from a study of cytomegalovirus exposure and HLA in healthy donors. General study points: It was likely that a cluster of highly shared sequence variants was a sequencing artifact.

V was shortened by 6 bases and J by 1 base, with 9 bases between the two germline ends. Per the germline V gene, CDR1 is SNHLY and CDR2 is FYNNEI. The CDR3 length is 13 residues. With regard to this clone: Antigen: not known.

PCR used 60 Vbeta primers and 13 Jbeta primers. This table comes from immunoSEQ multiplex PCR, and its TCRdb copy is limited to in-frame clones, with some not included. The profile shows 100,000 to 140,000 clones, about 81% of them singletons. J is TRBJ1-1 and V is TRBV2, with D perhaps matching TRBD1 (6 bases). The receptor was isolated from a man in his thirties or forties in good health and CMV-seropositive. Material for sequencing was PBMCs. CDR3 nucleotide sequence: TGTGCCAGCAGCAAGGACAGGAACACTGAAGCTTTCTTT. Translation: CASSKDRNTEAFF.